The 19 T cell receptor beta chains below come from one sample, sequenced in a study of regulatory T cells in long-lasting Graves disease. Researchers made TCR beta libraries by using iRepertoire HTBI primers and running Arm-PCR on CDR3 regions. One entry per CDR3 protein, called by TCRdb with MiXCR from the multiplex PCR reads. The table lists some 560,000 distinct CDR3 sequences, 15% to 20% of them singletons. Time point given: newly diagnosed GD, antithyroid drugs for less than 3 months. With RNA extracted from PBMCs as input, the TCR library was made. These data were also reused for a study on T cells in Graves' hyperthyroidism and ophthalmopathy.

This sample comprised peripheral blood mononuclear cells (PBMCs), obtained at new diagnosis, from a patient treated with antithyroid drugs. The origin of the receptors is a woman aged 35 to 59 with Graves disease.

This clonotype was counted at least ten times. The rearrangement joins TRBV3-1 to TRBJ2-5, with no clear D. V lost 3 bases to trimming and J lost 4 bases, with 3 bases between them. The germline CDR1 and CDR2 sequences are LGHDT and YNNKEL (reference sequence). The CDR3 spans 11 residues. The CDR3 is CASSHGETQYF. The DNA for the CDR3 is TGTGCCAGCAGCCATGGAGAGACCCAGTACTTC.

Points on this clonotype: A much larger clone differs from this one at a single base, so this may be a read error. The chain is built from TRBV3-1 and TRBJ1-2; D remains ambiguous. This CDR3 has 14 residues. The V end was cut by 1 base, the J end by 4 bases, with 10 bases between. Germline V gene sequence: CDR1 LGHDT, CDR2 YNNKEL (reference sequence). CDR3 in amino acids: CASSQADGSYGYTF. The CDR3 nucleotides read TGTGCCAGCAGCCAAGCGGACGGGAGCTATGGCTACACCTTC.

This clonotype has ten or more counts. V usage is TRBV12-3 or TRBV12-4 and J usage is TRBJ1-5; unclear D gene. V was trimmed by 1 base and J by 0 bases, leaving 4 bases between them. The CDR3 spans 14 residues. The CDR3: CASSLGNSNQPQHF. The CDR3 DNA is TGTGCCAGCAGTTTAGGGAATAGCAATCAGCCCCAGCATTTT.

The genes are TRBV4-1 and TRBJ1-3; D gene ambiguous. CDR1 and CDR2 from the germline V gene are MGHRA and YSYEKL. The CDR3 is made up of 17 amino acids. Between the trimmed V and J ends, which lost 3 bases and 0 bases, there was a span of 15 bases. CDR3 region: CASSHLLRASSGNTIYF. The CDR3 bases are TGCGCCAGCAGCCACCTCCTCCGGGCCTCCTCTGGAAACACCATATATTTT.

The genes are TRBV12-3 or TRBV12-4 and TRBJ2-5; 11 positions match TRBD2. V gave up 6 bases and J gave up 1 base; unmatched junction bases: 10. There are 17 residues in the CDR3. CDR3 nucleotides: TGTGCCAGCAGCAGAGCCACTAGCGGGGGACTCCAAGAGACCCAGTACTTC. Protein product: CASSRATSGGLQETQYF.

This clonotype was detected many times. V is TRBV20-1 and J is TRBJ1-2; D not certain. Trimming left V 7 bases short and J 2 bases short, with 17 bases between. The CDR3 extends over 14 amino acids. Germline values: CDR1 DFQATT, CDR2 SNEGSKA (reference sequence). This chain's CDR3 is CSVFGMDVNYGYTF. The CDR3 DNA reads TGCAGTGTTTTTGGGATGGACGTGAACTATGGCTACACCTTC.

This clonotype appeared many times. The chain has TRBV5-1 and TRBJ2-7; 9 nucleotides line up with TRBD2. The CDR3 consists of 16 residues. With 0 bases clipped from V and 3 bases from J, the junction kept 7 bases outside the gene matches. CDR1 and CDR2 from the germline V gene are SGHRS and YFSETQ. CDR3 loop: CASSLVSGGPYYEQYF. Here the CDR3 DNA reads TGCGCCAGCAGCTTGGTGAGCGGGGGGCCCTACTACGAGCAGTACTTC.

This clonotype was seen repeatedly, ten times or more. The CDR3: CASSLVGTGLGNEQFF. DNA for the CDR3: TGTGCCAGCAGCTTAGTCGGGACGGGCTTGGGAAATGAGCAGTTCTTC. The chain employs TRBV7-8 and TRBJ2-1; D may correspond to TRBD1 or TRBD2 (5 bases each). V was clipped by 1 base and J by 7 bases, with 17 bases between them. CDR3 length equals 16 residues. Germline V gene data show CDR1 as SGHVS and CDR2 as FQNEAQ.

The chain links TRBV6-9 to TRBJ1-2; D unclear. The CDR3 loop spans 13 amino acids. The ends were cut back, 4 bases at V and 4 bases at J, with 10 bases in the middle. CDR1 and CDR2 (germline): MNHGY, SVAAGI. As DNA, the CDR3 is TGTGCCAGCAGTTGGGGAAGGGTCTATGGCTACACCTTC. Protein product: CASSWGRVYGYTF.

This clonotype occurred a few times. The chain combines TRBV10-2 with TRBJ1-6; D unclear. The CDR3 totals 15 residues. Trimming removed 0 bases at V and 10 bases at J, with 13 bases between. Germline V lookup: CDR1 WSHSY, CDR2 SAAADI. The CDR3 nucleotides are TGCGCCAGCAGTGAGTCGGGCGGACCCCCATCACCCCTCCACTTT. Translation gives CASSESGGPPSPLHF.

The chain uses TRBV7-2 and TRBJ2-5; D is ambiguous. The germline CDR1 and CDR2 sequences are SGHTA and FQGNSA. The CDR3 contains 15 residues. Trimming took off 3 bases at V and 4 bases at J, with 15 bases between the two ends. The CDR3 bases are TGTGCCAGCAGCTTTGGTGTAGGTTTGGCAGAGACCCAGTACTTC. This translates into CASSFGVGLAETQYF.

This clonotype was seen ten or more times. The gene calls are TRBV9 and TRBJ2-3; D unresolved. The CDR3 has 14 residues. Germline V gives CDR1 SGDLS, CDR2 YYNGEE. V lost 3 bases and J 6 bases, leaving 14 bases between the germline ends. The CDR3 bases are TGTGCCAGCAGCGGCGGCTATTCCACGGATACGCAGTATTTT. Translating it yields CASSGGYSTDTQYF.

This clonotype came up many times. V usage is TRBV3-1 and J usage is TRBJ1-2; 7 bases fit TRBD1. Losses at the gene ends were 0 bases for V and 4 bases for J; bases not matched to a gene: 8. Germline CDR1 and CDR2: LGHDT and YNNKEL (reference sequence). CDR3 length: 16 residues. The CDR3 reads CASSQEGGQRRYGYTF. CDR3 DNA: TGTGCCAGCAGCCAAGAAGGGGGCCAGAGGCGCTATGGCTACACCTTC.

This clonotype was observed a few times. The CDR3 reads CASRQQYEAFF. The DNA for the CDR3 is TGTGCCAGTAGACAACAGTATGAAGCTTTCTTT. The chain links TRBV19 to TRBJ1-1; D gene uncertain. Germline CDR1 reads LNHDA; CDR2 reads SQIVND (reference sequence). V lost 6 bases, J lost 7 bases, and 9 bases lay in between. This CDR3 spans 11 amino acids.

This clonotype was found many times. This chain links TRBV2 with TRBJ2-7; D ambiguous. The CDR3 totals 13 residues. Looked up from germline, CDR1 is SNHLY and CDR2 is FYNNEI. Trimming cost V 2 bases and J 6 bases, with 11 bases left between them. The CDR3 DNA reads as TGTGCCAGCAGTGAAAAGGCCCGATCCGAGCAGTACTTC. It encodes CASSEKARSEQYF.

The rearrangement uses TRBV3-1 and TRBJ1-6; D possibly corresponds to TRBD1 (5 bases). V was cut by 2 bases and J by 7 bases, with 15 bases left in between. Germline V gene sequence: CDR1 LGHDT, CDR2 YNNKEL (reference sequence). The CDR3 sequence is 16 residues long. CDR3 nucleotides: TGTGCCAGCAGCCAATCCACGGGGTGGGGCAATTCACCCCTCCACTTT. Residues: CASSQSTGWGNSPLHF. The full variable domain, with the rest looked up from reference TRBV3-1 and TRBJ1-6, is DTAVSQTPKYLVTQMGNDKSIKCEQNLGHDTMYWYKQDSKKFLKIMFSYNNKELIINETVPNRFSPKSPDKAHLNLHINSLELGDSAVYFCASSQSTGWGNSPLHFGNGTRLTVT.

This clonotype was counted only a few times. This may stem from a read error, because a much larger clone lies one nucleotide away. The rearrangement uses TRBV20-1 and TRBJ2-7, with D uncertain. CDR3 length: 13 amino acids. V was trimmed by 1 base and J by 0 bases, leaving 7 bases between them. Per the germline V gene, CDR1 is DFQATT and CDR2 is SNEGSKA (reference sequence). Here the CDR3 reads CSARGHRSYEQYF. The CDR3 DNA reads TGCAGTGCTAGAGGACACCGCTCCTACGAGCAGTACTTC.

A note on this clonotype: A much larger clone lies one base from this, so it may be a read error. The CDR3 carries no conserved terminal phenylalanine or tryptophan, so it likely arises from a read error. This chain joins TRBV11-2 and TRBJ2-3; D is unresolved. The V gene lost 0 bases and the J gene lost 0 bases, with 7 bases spanning the gap. Germline V gene lookup returns CDR1 SGHAT and CDR2 FQNNGV. There are 15 residues in the CDR3. For the CDR3, the DNA is TGTGCCAGCAGCTTAGAGACACGTAGCACAGATACGCAGTATCTT. Translating it yields CASSLETRSTDTQYL.

This clonotype has more than one count but fewer than ten. The chain employs TRBV5-4 and TRBJ2-3; D is perhaps TRBD1 (6 bases). The V gene lost 3 bases and the J gene lost 3 bases, with 14 bases spanning the gap. CDR1 and CDR2 from the germline V gene are SGHNT and YYREEE (reference sequence). The CDR3 is made up of 15 amino acids. CDR3: CASSSDRGSTDTQYF. CDR3 sequence (DNA): TGTGCCAGCAGCTCGGATAGGGGGTCTACAGATACGCAGTATTTT.